This T cell receptor beta chain was recorded in a study of blood T cell repertoires in COVID-19. Study context: Material from acute and convalescent COVID-19 was sourced from the United States, Italy and Spain. PBMCs, B-cell-depleted T cells, or T cells were the source of the cDNA or gDNA that made up the material.

The data were produced by immunoSEQ multiplex PCR, yet TCRdb's version contains in-frame clones alone and is incomplete. Altogether around 200,000 clones are present, approximately 85% being singletons, with the ten largest covering approximately 11%. The sequence was obtained from a human donor with active or convalescent COVID-19. The donor label of this sample is uncertain. Sequencing was performed on peripheral blood.

In DNA form, the CDR3 reads TGTGCCAGCCGGAGCGGAGGCAATTGGGAAAAACTGTTTTTT. As protein: CASRSGGNWEKLFF. The chain carries TRBV6-1 and TRBJ1-4; no reliable D call. Germline CDR1 MNHNS, CDR2 SASEGT. The CDR3 is 14 amino acids. The V end was cut by 8 bases, the J end by 8 bases, with 18 bases between.